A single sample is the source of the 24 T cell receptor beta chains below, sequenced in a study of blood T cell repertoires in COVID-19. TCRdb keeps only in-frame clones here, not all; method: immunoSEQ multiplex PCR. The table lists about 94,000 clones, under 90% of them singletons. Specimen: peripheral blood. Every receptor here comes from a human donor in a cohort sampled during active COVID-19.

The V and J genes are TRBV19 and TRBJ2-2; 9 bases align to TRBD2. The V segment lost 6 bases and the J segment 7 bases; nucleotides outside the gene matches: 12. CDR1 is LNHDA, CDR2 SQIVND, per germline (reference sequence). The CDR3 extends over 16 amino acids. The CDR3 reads CASRYRLAGTVGELFF. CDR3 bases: TGTGCCAGTAGATATCGTCTAGCGGGAACGGTCGGGGAGCTGTTTTTT.

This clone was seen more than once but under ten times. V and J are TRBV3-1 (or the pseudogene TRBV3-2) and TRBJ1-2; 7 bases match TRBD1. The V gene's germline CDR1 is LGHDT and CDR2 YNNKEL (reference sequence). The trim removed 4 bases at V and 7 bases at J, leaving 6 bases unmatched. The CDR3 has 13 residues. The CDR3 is CASSPRTGRGYTF. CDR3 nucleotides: TGTGCCAGCAGCCCACGGACAGGCCGTGGCTACACCTTC.

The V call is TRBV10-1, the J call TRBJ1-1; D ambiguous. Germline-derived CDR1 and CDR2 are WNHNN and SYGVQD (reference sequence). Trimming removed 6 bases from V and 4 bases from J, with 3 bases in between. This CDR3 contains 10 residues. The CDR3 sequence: CASRATEAFF. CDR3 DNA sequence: TGCGCCAGCAGGGCCACTGAAGCTTTCTTT.

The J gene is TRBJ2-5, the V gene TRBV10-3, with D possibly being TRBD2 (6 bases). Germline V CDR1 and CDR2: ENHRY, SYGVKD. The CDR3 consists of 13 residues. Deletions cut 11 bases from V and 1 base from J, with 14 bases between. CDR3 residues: CASQAGPQETQYF. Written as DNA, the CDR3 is TGTGCCTCTCAAGCGGGCCCCCAAGAGACCCAGTACTTC.

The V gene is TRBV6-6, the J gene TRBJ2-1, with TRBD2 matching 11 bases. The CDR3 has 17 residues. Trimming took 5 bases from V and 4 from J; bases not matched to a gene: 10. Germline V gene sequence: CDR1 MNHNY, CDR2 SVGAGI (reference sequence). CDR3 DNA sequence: TGTGCCAGCAGTCCACAGACTAGCGGGAACTTGTACAATGAGCAGTTCTTC. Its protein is CASSPQTSGNLYNEQFF.

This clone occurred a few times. The CDR3 loop reads CASSSKVTEAFF. CDR3 bases: TGTGCCAGCAGCTCCAAGGTGACAGAAGCTTTCTTT. The gene calls are TRBV5-4 and TRBJ1-1, with unresolved D. This CDR3 has 12 amino acids. The V and J ends lost 3 bases and 8 bases respectively, with 11 bases between them. CDR1 SGHNT and CDR2 YYREEE come from the germline V gene (reference sequence).

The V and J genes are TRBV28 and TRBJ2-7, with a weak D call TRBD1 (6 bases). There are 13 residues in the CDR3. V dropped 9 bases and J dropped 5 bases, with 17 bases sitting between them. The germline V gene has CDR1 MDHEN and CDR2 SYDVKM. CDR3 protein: CASDRIGIHEQYF. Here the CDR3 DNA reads TGTGCCAGTGACAGGATCGGCATCCACGAGCAGTACTTC.

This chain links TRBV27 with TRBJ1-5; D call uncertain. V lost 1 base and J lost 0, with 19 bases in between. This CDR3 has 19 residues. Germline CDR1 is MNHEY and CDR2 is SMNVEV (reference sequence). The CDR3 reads CASSLFGKEAPGSNQPQHF. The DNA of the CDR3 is TGTGCCAGCAGTTTATTCGGGAAGGAGGCCCCTGGTAGCAATCAGCCCCAGCATTTT.

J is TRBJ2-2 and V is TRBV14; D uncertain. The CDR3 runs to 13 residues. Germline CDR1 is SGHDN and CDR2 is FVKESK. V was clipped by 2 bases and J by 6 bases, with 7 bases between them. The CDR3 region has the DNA TGTGCCAGCAGCCAAACGAGATCCGGGGAGCTGTTTTTT. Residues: CASSQTRSGELFF.

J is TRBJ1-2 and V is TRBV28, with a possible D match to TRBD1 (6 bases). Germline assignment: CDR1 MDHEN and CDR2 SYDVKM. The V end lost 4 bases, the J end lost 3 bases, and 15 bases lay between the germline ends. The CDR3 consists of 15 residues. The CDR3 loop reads CASSSGGGDYYGYTF. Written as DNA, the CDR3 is TGTGCCAGCAGTTCGGGGGGCGGCGATTACTATGGCTACACCTTC.

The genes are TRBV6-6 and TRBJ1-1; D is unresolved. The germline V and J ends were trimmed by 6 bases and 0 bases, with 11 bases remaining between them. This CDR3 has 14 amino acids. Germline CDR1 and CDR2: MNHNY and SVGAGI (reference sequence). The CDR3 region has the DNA TGTGCCAGCAGCCGACAAGACATGAACACTGAAGCTTTCTTT. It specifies CASSRQDMNTEAFF.

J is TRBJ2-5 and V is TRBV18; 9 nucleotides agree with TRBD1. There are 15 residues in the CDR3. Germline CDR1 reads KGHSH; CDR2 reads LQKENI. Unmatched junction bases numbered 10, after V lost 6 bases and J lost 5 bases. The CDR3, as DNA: TGTGCCAGCTCTACATCCCGGGACAGGGCCGAGACCCAGTACTTC. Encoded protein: CASSTSRDRAETQYF.

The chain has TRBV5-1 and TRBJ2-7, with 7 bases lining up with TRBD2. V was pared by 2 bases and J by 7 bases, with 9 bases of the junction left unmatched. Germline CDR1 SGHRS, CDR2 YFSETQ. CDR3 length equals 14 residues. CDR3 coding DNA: TGCGCCAGCAGCTTTGGTGGGAGGGCCCGGGAGCAGTACTTC. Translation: CASSFGGRAREQYF.

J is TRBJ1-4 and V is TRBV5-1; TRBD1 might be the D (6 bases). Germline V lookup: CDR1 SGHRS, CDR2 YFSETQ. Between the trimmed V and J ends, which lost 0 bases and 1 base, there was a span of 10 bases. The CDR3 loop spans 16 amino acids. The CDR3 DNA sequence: TGCGCCAGCAGCTTGGCCGGGGGGCGAACTAATGAAAAACTGTTTTTT. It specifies CASSLAGGRTNEKLFF.

CDR3 protein: CATRLTGGVRNTGELFF. CDR3 DNA: TGTGCCACCAGATTGACAGGGGGCGTTAGGAACACCGGGGAGCTGTTTTTT. The gene calls are TRBV15 and TRBJ2-2; 10 bases fit TRBD1. This CDR3 region has 17 residues. With 6 bases clipped from V and 1 base from J, the junction kept 8 bases outside the gene matches. Germline lookup yields CDR1 LNHNV and CDR2 YYDKDF (reference sequence).

The CDR3 region is CASSVPPGQGALGYTF. The CDR3 DNA follows: TGTGCCAGCAGCGTCCCGCCGGGACAGGGGGCGCTTGGCTACACCTTC. The chain couples TRBV5-4 to TRBJ1-2, with 12 bases lining up with TRBD1. The CDR3 runs 16 residues. V was clipped by 4 bases and J by 7 bases; unmatched bases: 11. The germline V gene has CDR1 SGHNT and CDR2 YYREEE (reference sequence).

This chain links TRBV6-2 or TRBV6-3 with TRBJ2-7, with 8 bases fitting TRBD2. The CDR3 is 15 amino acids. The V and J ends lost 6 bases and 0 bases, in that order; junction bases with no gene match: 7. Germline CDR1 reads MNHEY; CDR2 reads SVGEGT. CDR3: CASSSPGGGSYEQYF. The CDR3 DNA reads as TGTGCCAGCAGCTCCCCCGGGGGGGGCTCCTACGAGCAGTACTTC.

CDR3 DNA: TGTGCCAGCATGGACTCCCACTCCTACGAGCAGTACTTC. Protein sequence: CASMDSHSYEQYF. The V call is TRBV2, the J call TRBJ2-7, with D maybe TRBD2 (5 bases). Looked up from germline, CDR1 is SNHLY and CDR2 is FYNNEI. The CDR3 extends over 13 amino acids. Trimming took 7 bases from V and 0 from J, leaving 10 bases between them.

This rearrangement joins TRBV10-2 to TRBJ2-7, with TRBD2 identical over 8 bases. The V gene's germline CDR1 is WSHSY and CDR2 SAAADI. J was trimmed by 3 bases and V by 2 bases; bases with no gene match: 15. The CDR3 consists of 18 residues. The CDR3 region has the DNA TGCGCCAGCAGTGAGCCAGGGGACTCAGCGGGAGCCTTCTACGAGCAGTACTTC. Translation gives CASSEPGDSAGAFYEQYF.

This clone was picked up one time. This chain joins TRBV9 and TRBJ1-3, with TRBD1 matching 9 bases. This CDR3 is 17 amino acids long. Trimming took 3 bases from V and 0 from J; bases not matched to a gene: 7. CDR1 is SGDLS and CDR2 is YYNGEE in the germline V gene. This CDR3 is CASSDWDRESSGNTIYF. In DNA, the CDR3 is TGTGCCAGCAGCGATTGGGACAGGGAGAGCTCTGGAAACACCATATATTTT.

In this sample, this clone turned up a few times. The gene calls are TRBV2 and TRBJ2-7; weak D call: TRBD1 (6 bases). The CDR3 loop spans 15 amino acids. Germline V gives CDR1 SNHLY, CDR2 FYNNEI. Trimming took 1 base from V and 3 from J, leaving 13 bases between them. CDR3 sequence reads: CASSEDLDSFYEQYF. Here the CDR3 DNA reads TGTGCCAGCAGTGAAGATCTGGACAGCTTCTACGAGCAGTACTTC.

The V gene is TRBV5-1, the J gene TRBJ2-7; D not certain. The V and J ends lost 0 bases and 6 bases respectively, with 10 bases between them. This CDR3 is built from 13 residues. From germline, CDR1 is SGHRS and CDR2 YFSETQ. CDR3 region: CASSLDRNTEQYF. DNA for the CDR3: TGCGCCAGCAGCTTGGACCGAAACACCGAGCAGTACTTC.

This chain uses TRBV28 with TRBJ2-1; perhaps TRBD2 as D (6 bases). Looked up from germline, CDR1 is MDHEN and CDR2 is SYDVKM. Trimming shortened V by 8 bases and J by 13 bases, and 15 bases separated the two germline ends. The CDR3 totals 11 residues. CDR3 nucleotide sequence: TGTGCCAGCCTTTTTCGGGAGCTACAGTTCTTC. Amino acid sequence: CASLFRELQFF.

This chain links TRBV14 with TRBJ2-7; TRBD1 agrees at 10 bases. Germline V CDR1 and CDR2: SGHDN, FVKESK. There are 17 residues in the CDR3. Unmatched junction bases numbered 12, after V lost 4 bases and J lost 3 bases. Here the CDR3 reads CASSPSSAGTGVYEQYF. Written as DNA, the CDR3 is TGTGCCAGCAGCCCCTCGAGTGCGGGGACAGGGGTCTACGAGCAGTACTTC. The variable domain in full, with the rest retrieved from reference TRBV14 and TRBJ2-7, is EAGVTQFPSHSVIEKGQTVTLRCDPISGHDNLYWYRRVMGKEIKFLLHFVKESKQDESGMPNNRFLAERTGGTYSTLKVQPAELEDSGVYFCASSPSSAGTGVYEQYFGPGTRLTVT.